This entry lists 16 T cell receptor beta chains sequenced from one sample in a study of T cell responses to AZD1222 COVID-19 vaccine. Clones were sequenced by immunoSEQ multiplex PCR, and TCRdb holds only the in-frame ones, with some missing. The table shows 35,000 or so clones, with about 88% occurring only once. The sample was peripheral blood, taken on day 0 of AZD1222 vaccination. Source of these receptors: an adult in good health.

The chain couples TRBV25-1 to TRBJ1-4, with D unclear. V lost 4 bases and J 8 bases, leaving 11 bases between the germline ends. The CDR3 runs to 13 residues. CDR1 and CDR2 from the germline V gene are MGHDK and SYGVNS. CDR3 loop: CASSVVGAEKLFF. Here the CDR3 DNA reads TGTGCCAGCAGTGTCGTGGGTGCCGAAAAACTGTTTTTT.

This chain links TRBV6-4 with TRBJ2-1; 11 bases are a match to TRBD1. The V segment lost 5 bases and the J segment 6 bases; nucleotides outside the gene matches: 9. This CDR3 contains 16 residues. CDR1 MRHNA and CDR2 SNTAGT come from the germline V gene. The CDR3 is CASSSVEGTGGNEQFF. CDR3 nucleotide sequence: TGTGCCAGCAGTTCTGTGGAAGGGACAGGGGGCAATGAGCAGTTCTTC.

This clone is a singleton in its sample. V gene TRBV19 combines with J gene TRBJ2-2, with D possibly matching TRBD2 (5 bases). The CDR3 has 15 amino acids. Trimming stripped 7 bases from V and 0 bases from J, with 12 bases between. Per the germline V gene, CDR1 is LNHDA and CDR2 is SQIVND (reference sequence). CDR3 sequence reads: CASKMRVANTGELFF. The CDR3 coding sequence is TGTGCCAGTAAGATGCGGGTTGCGAACACCGGGGAGCTGTTTTTT.

About this clone itself: One end of the junction fails to match germline, which may point to a read error. The rearrangement joins TRBV9 to TRBJ2-1, with 10 bases aligning to TRBD2. Germline CDR1 and CDR2: SGDLS and YYNGEE. The CDR3 runs 18 residues. CDR3 protein: CASSVGLAGALSFNEQFF. The CDR3 DNA is TGTGCCAGCAGCGTAGGCCTAGCGGGGGCCCTATCCTTCAATGAGCAGTTCTTC.

The CDR3 here is CSVGGLAGVEQYF. CDR3 DNA: TGCAGCGTGGGGGGGCTAGCGGGAGTCGAGCAGTACTTC. The chain has TRBV29-1 and TRBJ2-7; 10 bases fit TRBD2. Losses at the gene ends were 6 bases for V and 6 bases for J; bases not matched to a gene: 8. Per the germline V gene, CDR1 is SQVTM and CDR2 is ANQGSEA. This CDR3 comprises 13 residues.

On this clone: This sample includes further DNA sequences coding for the same CDR3. This rearrangement joins TRBV3-1 (or the pseudogene TRBV3-2) to TRBJ2-1; D possibly corresponds to TRBD2 (6 bases). Trimming removed 1 base at V and 9 bases at J, with 19 bases between. Germline-derived CDR1 and CDR2 are LGHDT and YNNKEL (reference sequence). The length of the CDR3 is 16 residues. This CDR3 is CASSQVGTPPRAEQFF. CDR3 DNA: TGTGCCAGCAGCCAAGTCGGGACTCCTCCGCGTGCTGAGCAGTTCTTC.

The chain links TRBV5-6 to TRBJ1-4; D uncertain. This CDR3 spans 13 amino acids. Trimming removed 2 bases at V and 3 bases at J, with 5 bases between. The germline CDR1 and CDR2 sequences are SGHDT and YYEEEE. As DNA, the CDR3 is TGTGCCAGCAGCTTAAGGGCTAATGAAAAACTGTTTTTT. This gives the protein CASSLRANEKLFF.

The genes are TRBV28 and TRBJ2-3; tentatively, D is TRBD2 (6 bases). With 5 bases removed from V and 4 bases from J, the gap between germline ends came to 16 bases. This CDR3 comprises 15 residues. The germline CDR1 and CDR2 sequences are MDHEN and SYDVKM. The CDR3 DNA reads as TGTGCCAGCAGTGCAGCGGTCGGGGGTCCAGATACGCAGTATTTT. Its translation: CASSAAVGGPDTQYF. Complete variable domain (other parts from reference TRBV28 and TRBJ2-3): DVKVTQSSRYLVKRTGEKVFLECVQDMDHENMFWYRQDPGLGLRLIYFSYDVKMKEKGDIPEGYSVSREKKERFSLILESASTNQTSMYLCASSAAVGGPDTQYFGPGTRLTVL.

The chain carries TRBV6-2 or TRBV6-3 and TRBJ2-3; D is tentatively TRBD1 or TRBD2 (5 bases each). The germline V gene has CDR1 MNHEY and CDR2 SVGEGT. CDR3 length: 17 residues. The V end was cut by 6 bases, the J end by 2 bases, with 21 bases between. For the CDR3, the DNA is TGTGCCAGCAGCCACACCACCGGGACCTCTAACACAGATACGCAGTATTTT. Protein: CASSHTTGTSNTDTQYF.

The chain recombines TRBV28 with TRBJ2-7; 7 bases agree with TRBD1. Germline V CDR1 and CDR2: MDHEN, SYDVKM. Losses at the gene ends were 6 bases for V and 4 bases for J; bases not matched to a gene: 6. The CDR3 has 13 amino acids. CDR3: CASSRNRGYEQYF. For the CDR3, the DNA is TGTGCCAGCAGCCGTAACAGGGGTTACGAGCAGTACTTC. Based on the CDR3 plus reference TRBV28 and TRBJ2-7, the full variable domain is DVKVTQSSRYLVKRTGEKVFLECVQDMDHENMFWYRQDPGLGLRLIYFSYDVKMKEKGDIPEGYSVSREKKERFSLILESASTNQTSMYLCASSRNRGYEQYFGPGTRLTVT.

The genes are TRBV5-5 and TRBJ2-7; no clear D. Germline CDR1 is SGHKS and CDR2 is YYEKEE (reference sequence). V lost 4 bases and J lost 3, with 8 bases in between. The CDR3 has 12 residues. CDR3 bases: TGTGCCAGCAGCACACTACTCTACGAGCAGTACTTC. This encodes CASSTLLYEQYF.

The chain has TRBV5-1 and TRBJ1-1; the D is unclear. This CDR3 is 16 amino acids long. Trimming removed 4 bases from V and 7 bases from J, with 23 bases in between. Germline CDR1 is SGHRS and CDR2 is YFSETQ. CDR3 residues: CASSLAVYSPLDEAFF. The CDR3 DNA reads as TGCGCCAGCAGCCTCGCCGTCTATTCGCCCTTGGATGAAGCTTTCTTT.

The J gene is TRBJ2-3, the V gene TRBV19, with a weak D call TRBD1 (5 bases). Germline V gene sequence: CDR1 LNHDA, CDR2 SQIVND (reference sequence). This CDR3 has 14 residues. The V end lost 1 base, the J end lost 6 bases, and 11 bases lay between the germline ends. As DNA, the CDR3 is TGTGCCAGTAGTATAGGGGCAGGGAAGGATACGCAGTATTTT. Protein sequence: CASSIGAGKDTQYF.

The chain combines TRBV4-1 with TRBJ1-5; TRBD1 matches 8 bases. The CDR3 has 16 residues. V dropped 0 bases and J dropped 7; count of bases not matched to a gene: 8. Germline V gene sequence: CDR1 MGHRA, CDR2 YSYEKL. In DNA form, the CDR3 reads TGCGCCAGCAGCCAAGAAGACAGGACAGGGTGGCAGCCCCAGCATTTT. It yields the protein CASSQEDRTGWQPQHF.

V gene TRBV4-2 combines with J gene TRBJ2-1; D perhaps matches TRBD2 (6 bases). This CDR3 has 15 residues. Germline lookup yields CDR1 LGHNA and CDR2 YNFKEQ. Trimming pared 4 bases from V and 4 bases from J, leaving 14 bases between. The CDR3 DNA follows: TGTGCCAGCAGCCGGACTATTACGGGTTACAATGAGCAGTTCTTC. It translates to CASSRTITGYNEQFF.

The chain carries TRBV7-9 and TRBJ1-6; D is possibly TRBD1 (5 bases). Trimming stripped 5 bases from V and 5 bases from J, with 13 bases between. The CDR3 totals 15 residues. CDR1 is SEHNR, CDR2 FQNEAQ, per germline (reference sequence). The CDR3 DNA follows: TGTGCCAGCAGCCCAGCCGGACACCATAATTCACCCCTCCACTTT. Translation gives CASSPAGHHNSPLHF.